Listed below are T cell receptor beta chains from one sample, sequenced in a study of blood T cell repertoires in COVID-19. The table came from immunoSEQ multiplex PCR; TCRdb's copy has only in-frame clones and leaves some out. The sample contains roughly 250,000 clones, approximately 78% of which appear only once. The sample taken for sequencing was peripheral blood. All receptors derive from an older woman with active or convalescent COVID-19. Each CDR3 is given with its conserved first and last residue. The order of the fields is D gene, V gene, J gene, CDR3 length, clone size, CDR3 DNA, CDR3 protein. A D gene is named only where the DNA matches it firmly. Only some rows state a clone size, as once, few, many or a class for expanded clones.

TRBD1	TRBV27	TRBJ2-1	15	.	TGTGCCAGCAGTTCGTTCGGGACAGGGAACAATGAGCAGTTCTTC	CASSSFGTGNNEQFF
TRBD1	TRBV12-5	TRBJ2-5	13	.	TGTGCTAGTGAGAGGGACAGGGGAGAGACCCAGTACTTC	CASERDRGETQYF
.	TRBV3-1/TRBV3-2	TRBJ1-1	14	once	TGTGCCAGCAGCCAAGGGGCAGGGTACACTGAAGCTTTCTTT	CASSQGAGYTEAFF
.	TRBV30	TRBJ2-3	11	.	TGTGCCTGGAGTGTTGAACTAAAGGCGAATTTT	CAWSVELKANF
TRBD1	TRBV4-3	TRBJ1-6	15	.	TGCGCCAGCAGCCAAACCGGGACAGATAATTCACCCCTCCACTTT	CASSQTGTDNSPLHF
TRBD1	TRBV3-1/TRBV3-2	TRBJ2-1	16	.	TGTGCCAGCAGCCAAGACCCGGCAGGGGGCTCGAATGAGCAGTTCTTC	CASSQDPAGGSNEQFF
.	TRBV7-9	TRBJ1-1	13	once	TGTGCCAGCAGCTTCCAGGTAACTAGCGAAGCTTTCTTT	CASSFQVTSEAFF
.	TRBV6-5	TRBJ1-2	15	.	TGTGCCAGCACTCCTAGGGGGTTCGACTTATTAGGCTACACCTTC	CASTPRGFDLLGYTF
.	TRBV3-1/TRBV3-2	TRBJ2-7	15	.	TGTGCCAGCAGCCAAGCGTTTACTAGCTCCTACGAGCAGTACTTC	CASSQAFTSSYEQYF
TRBD1	TRBV19	TRBJ1-1	13	.	TGTGCCAGTAGTCGACAGGGGACCACTGAAGCTTTCTTT	CASSRQGTTEAFF
TRBD1	TRBV18	TRBJ2-5	18	.	TGTGCCAGCTCGAGAACCGGGACAGGGATTCGGGGGCAAGAGACCCAGTACTTC	CASSRTGTGIRGQETQYF
.	TRBV18	TRBJ1-5	18	.	TGTGCCAGCTCACCACCAGTCGGTGTGGGCTCCTACAATCAGCCCCAGCATTTT	CASSPPVGVGSYNQPQHF
TRBD2	TRBV2	TRBJ2-1	16	.	TGTGCCAGCAGTGAAAGGAGCGGGGGGGCTTACAATGAGCAGTTCTTC	CASSERSGGAYNEQFF
TRBD1	TRBV5-4	TRBJ2-7	13	.	TGTGCCAGCAGCTTGGACAGGGGGTACGAGCAGTACTTC	CASSLDRGYEQYF
TRBD1	TRBV19	TRBJ1-6	15	.	TGTGCCAGTAGAAGCCGGGACAGGGGTAATTCACCCCTCCACTTT	CASRSRDRGNSPLHF
TRBD1	TRBV5-1	TRBJ1-2	14	.	TGCGCCAGCAGCTTGGGGACAGGGGGCATTGGCTACACCTTC	CASSLGTGGIGYTF
.	TRBV19	TRBJ2-5	13	.	TGTGCCAGTAGCTGGGGGCGACAAGAGACCCAGTACTTC	CASSWGRQETQYF
.	TRBV6-5	TRBJ1-5	15	.	TGTGCCAGCAGCGTACAGGACGGGTTCAATCAGCCCCAGCATTTT	CASSVQDGFNQPQHF
TRBD1	TRBV11-3	TRBJ2-7	15	.	TGTGCCAGCAGGTTCGATGTTGGACAGGGCTGCGAGCAGTACTTC	CASRFDVGQGCEQYF
.	TRBV5-1	TRBJ2-5	13	.	TGCGCCAGCACCTCTGTGGGGCTAGAGACCCAGTACTTC	CASTSVGLETQYF
.	TRBV3-1/TRBV3-2	TRBJ2-5	13	.	TGTGCCAGCAGCCAAGAGGGAGCTGAGACCCAGTACTTC	CASSQEGAETQYF
TRBD1	TRBV6-2/TRBV6-3	TRBJ2-1	16	.	TGTGCCAGCAGTTCCCGACAGACAGGGGTGAGCGATGAGCAGTTCTTC	CASSSRQTGVSDEQFF
.	TRBV24-1	TRBJ1-2	14	few	TGTGCCACCAGTGACCGGGGACACAACTATGGCTACACCTTC	CATSDRGHNYGYTF
TRBD1	TRBV2	TRBJ1-2	14	few	TGTGCCAGCAGGGGGACAGTTCTTGGCTATGGCTACACCTTC	CASRGTVLGYGYTF
TRBD2	TRBV11-2	TRBJ2-5	14	once	TGTGCCAGCAGCCGGACTAGCGGCGTCCAGACCCAGTACTTC	CASSRTSGVQTQYF
.	TRBV28	TRBJ1-2	12	.	TGTGCCAGCAGTTTATCAGGGCATGGCTACACCTTC	CASSLSGHGYTF
.	TRBV4-1	TRBJ1-2	14	.	TGCGCCAGCAGCCAAGAGGGTCAGGCCTATGGCTACACCTTC	CASSQEGQAYGYTF
.	TRBV6-2/TRBV6-3	TRBJ1-5	14	.	TGTGCCAGCAGTTACGTCTCCAGGGGCCAGCCCCAGCATTTT	CASSYVSRGQPQHF
TRBD1	TRBV29-1	TRBJ2-7	15	.	TGCAGCGTTAGTTTCTCGGGACAGGGCCGGTACGAGCAGTACTTC	CSVSFSGQGRYEQYF
.	TRBV27	TRBJ1-1	13	.	TGTGCCAGCAGTTTAGCGGGGGCCTCTGAAGCTTTCTTT	CASSLAGASEAFF
TRBD1	TRBV7-8	TRBJ2-5	16	.	TGTGCCAGCAGCTTAGCGGGGGGACAGGGGCAAGAGACCCAGTACTTC	CASSLAGGQGQETQYF
TRBD2	TRBV6-5	TRBJ2-1	15	.	TGTGCCAGCAGTTACTCGACTAGCGGGGGACATGAGCAGTTCTTC	CASSYSTSGGHEQFF
TRBD1	TRBV10-3	TRBJ1-2	14	.	TGTGCCATTACCACTGGACAGGGAGAGGACGGCTACACCTTC	CAITTGQGEDGYTF
TRBD2	TRBV11-2	TRBJ2-5	13	.	TGTGCCAGCACCATCGGGGGGGAAGAGACCCAGTACTTC	CASTIGGEETQYF
TRBD2	TRBV4-1	TRBJ2-1	16	.	TGCGCCAGCAGCCCACTAGCGGGGGTCACCCGGGGAGAGCAGTTCTTC	CASSPLAGVTRGEQFF
.	TRBV11-2	TRBJ1-2	14	.	TGTGCCAGCAGCTTAAGAGGGTCCAACTATGGCTACACCTTC	CASSLRGSNYGYTF
TRBD1	TRBV7-6	TRBJ1-2	13	.	TGTGCCAGCAGCCCCGACAGGGGGTATGGCTACACCTTC	CASSPDRGYGYTF
.	TRBV4-1	TRBJ1-6	15	.	TGCGCCAGCAGCCAAGATCTGACTAGAGGTTCACCCCTCCACTTT	CASSQDLTRGSPLHF
TRBD1	TRBV4-1	TRBJ1-3	16	few	TGCGCCAGCAGCCAAGGACAGGGGAGCTCTGGAAACACCATATATTTT	CASSQGQGSSGNTIYF
TRBD1	TRBV6-6	TRBJ1-2	13	.	TGTGCCATCCAGGGCAGGGGGCAGTATGGCTACACCTTC	CAIQGRGQYGYTF
TRBD1	TRBV19	TRBJ1-2	14	.	TGTGCCAGTAGTAACAGGGGTTCCTCCTATGGCTACACCTTC	CASSNRGSSYGYTF
TRBD2	TRBV12-5	TRBJ2-6	16	.	TGTGCTAGTGGTTTAAGCGGGAGCTCTGGGGCCAACGTCCTGACTTTC	CASGLSGSSGANVLTF
.	TRBV7-2	TRBJ1-2	15	.	TGTGCCAGCAGCCTATCCACAGGGTCCGCCTATGGCTACACCTTC	CASSLSTGSAYGYTF
.	TRBV19	TRBJ1-2	15	.	TGTGCCAGTAGTAGCCCCGACAGGTCTAACTATGGCTACACCTTC	CASSSPDRSNYGYTF
.	TRBV2	TRBJ2-2	13	once	TGTGCCAGCAGTGACCAGATCACCGGGGAGCTGTTTTTT	CASSDQITGELFF
TRBD1	TRBV5-1	TRBJ2-5	15	.	TGCGCCAGCAGCTTGGTGCCAGGGGGCCAAGAGACCCAGTACTTC	CASSLVPGGQETQYF
.	TRBV3-1/TRBV3-2	TRBJ1-1	15	once	TGTGCCAGCAGCCAAGCGGCGCGGGGAAACACTGAAGCTTTCTTT	CASSQAARGNTEAFF
TRBD2	TRBV5-1	TRBJ2-3	16	.	TGCGCCAGCAGCCGACTAGCGGGGGGTAGCACAGATACGCAGTATTTT	CASSRLAGGSTDTQYF
.	TRBV5-4	TRBJ1-1	13	.	TGTGCCAGCAGCTCTACAGGAAACACTGAAGCTTTCTTT	CASSSTGNTEAFF
TRBD1	TRBV7-2	TRBJ1-2	15	.	TGTGCCAGCAGCCTTCAAGGGGGCCCTAACTATGGCTACACCTTC	CASSLQGGPNYGYTF
TRBD1	TRBV11-2	TRBJ2-7	12	.	TGTGCCAGCAGTACAGGGGGTTACGAGCAGTACTTC	CASSTGGYEQYF
.	TRBV30	TRBJ2-3	16	.	TGTGCCTGGAGCGGGGACTCCGGAACTAGCACAGATACGCAGTATTTT	CAWSGDSGTSTDTQYF
.	TRBV21-1	TRBJ1-1	13	few	TGTGCCAGCAGCAGCCAGAAATCTCCTGAAGCTTTCTTT	CASSSQKSPEAFF
.	TRBV5-1	TRBJ1-2	13	.	TGCGCCAGCAGCTTGGAGGGGAGGAATGGCTACACCTTC	CASSLEGRNGYTF